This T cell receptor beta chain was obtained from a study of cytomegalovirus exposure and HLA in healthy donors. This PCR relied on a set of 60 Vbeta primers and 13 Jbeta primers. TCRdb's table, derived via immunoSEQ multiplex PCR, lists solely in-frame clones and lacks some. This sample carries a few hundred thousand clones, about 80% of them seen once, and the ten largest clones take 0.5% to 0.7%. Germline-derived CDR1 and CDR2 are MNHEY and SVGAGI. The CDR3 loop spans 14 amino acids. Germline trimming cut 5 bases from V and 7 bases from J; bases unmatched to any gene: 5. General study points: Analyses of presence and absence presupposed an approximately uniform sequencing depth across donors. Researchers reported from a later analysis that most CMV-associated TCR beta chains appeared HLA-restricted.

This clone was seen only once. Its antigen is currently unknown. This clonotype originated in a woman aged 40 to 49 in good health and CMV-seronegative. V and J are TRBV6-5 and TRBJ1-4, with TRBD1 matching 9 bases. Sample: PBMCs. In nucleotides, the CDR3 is TGTGCCAGCAGTCGGGACAGGGTGGCTGAAAAACTGTTTTTT. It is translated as CASSRDRVAEKLFF.